This T cell receptor beta chain was documented in a study of response to subunit inactivated influenza vaccine. Study results and limitations: Few additional T cells are recruited per seasonal influenza vaccination, authors suggested.

TCRdb re-called the RT-PCR reads with MiXCR, one entry per CDR3 protein. The profile shows about 480,000 distinct CDR3 sequences, approximately 13% of them singletons. On this clonotype itself: Its antigen is unknown.

There are 15 residues in the CDR3. V was pared by 6 bases and J by 4 bases, with 5 bases of the junction left unmatched. The rearrangement uses TRBV12-3 or TRBV12-4 and TRBJ2-1; 11 bases map to TRBD2. This receptor was taken from a man aged 45-65 years who received an inactivated influenza vaccine. The material sequenced was PBMCs from blood, taken 45 days after vaccination. Written as DNA, the CDR3 is TGTGCCAGCAGCACTAGCGGGGGAGGGTACAATGAGCAGTTCTTC. Residues: CASSTSGGGYNEQFF.